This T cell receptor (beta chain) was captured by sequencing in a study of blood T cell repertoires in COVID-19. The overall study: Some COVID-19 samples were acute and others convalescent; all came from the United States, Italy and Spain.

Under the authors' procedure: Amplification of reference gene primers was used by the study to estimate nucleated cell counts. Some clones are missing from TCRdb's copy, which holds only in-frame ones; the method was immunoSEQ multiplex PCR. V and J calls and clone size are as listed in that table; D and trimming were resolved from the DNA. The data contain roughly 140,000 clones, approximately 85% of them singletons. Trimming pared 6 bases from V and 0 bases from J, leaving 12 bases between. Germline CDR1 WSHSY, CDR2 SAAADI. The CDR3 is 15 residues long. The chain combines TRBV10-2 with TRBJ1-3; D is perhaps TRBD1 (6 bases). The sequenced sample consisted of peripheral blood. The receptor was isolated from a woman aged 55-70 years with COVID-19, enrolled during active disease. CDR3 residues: CASSLDSSSGNTIYF. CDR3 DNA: TGCGCCAGCAGCCTGGACAGCAGCTCTGGAAACACCATATATTTT.